A single sample is the source of the 18 T cell receptor beta chains below, sequenced in a study of T cell changes during pregnancy in multiple sclerosis. Libraries were prepared by immunoSEQ multiplex PCR; TCRdb keeps only in-frame clonotypes and omits some of them. This table holds about 24,000 clones, 90% found once. The sequenced sample was CD8+ T cells from peripheral blood mononuclear cells, obtained in the third trimester of pregnancy. The source is a female donor in good health, enrolled as a control in a pregnancy study.

V and J are TRBV11-2 and TRBJ2-1; 14 nucleotides align to TRBD2. The CDR3 consists of 17 residues. The ends lost 2 bases at V and 5 bases at J; junction bases unmatched: 5. Looked up from germline, CDR1 is SGHAT and CDR2 is FQNNGV. The CDR3 sequence: CASSLFRTSGGNNEQFF. CDR3 in DNA: TGTGCCAGCAGCTTATTCAGGACTAGCGGGGGGAACAATGAGCAGTTCTTC.

V and J are TRBV6-1 and TRBJ2-7; D is possibly TRBD2 (6 bases). Trimming took off 6 bases at V and 4 bases at J, with 13 bases between the two ends. Germline CDR1 reads MNHNS; CDR2 reads SASEGT. The CDR3 has 13 amino acids. The chain's CDR3 is CASSSTGGYEQYF. The CDR3 DNA follows: TGTGCCAGCAGCAGCACCGGGGGATACGAGCAGTACTTC.

The V gene is TRBV28, the J gene TRBJ2-7, with 9 positions matching TRBD1. The V and J ends lost 3 bases and 3 bases, in that order; junction bases with no gene match: 6. This CDR3 region has 15 residues. CDR1 and CDR2 from the germline V gene are MDHEN and SYDVKM. The CDR3 spells CASSLGLGQGYEQYF. As DNA, the CDR3 is TGTGCCAGCAGTTTGGGTCTGGGACAGGGCTACGAGCAGTACTTC.

This chain joins TRBV6-5 and TRBJ2-1, with 7 bases that match TRBD1. With V trimmed by 9 bases and J by 2 bases, 7 bases remained unmatched. Germline CDR1 MNHEY, CDR2 SVGAGI. The CDR3 is 14 amino acids. The CDR3 DNA is TGTGCCAGTGGGGACAGTGGGCCCTACAATGAGCAGTTCTTC. This gives the protein CASGDSGPYNEQFF.

V gene TRBV19 combines with J gene TRBJ1-2; maybe TRBD1 (5 bases). Trimming removed 10 bases from V and 8 bases from J, with 14 bases in between. The CDR3 has 11 amino acids. Per the germline V gene, CDR1 is LNHDA and CDR2 is SQIVND (reference sequence). CDR3 residues: CATRQGRGYTF. The DNA for the CDR3 is TGTGCCACCCGCCAGGGCCGGGGCTACACCTTC.

This clone was detected only once. This chain connects TRBV14 to TRBJ1-1; TRBD1 aligns across 7 bases. Germline CDR1 reads SGHDN; CDR2 reads FVKESK. The CDR3 is made up of 13 amino acids. The V gene end was trimmed by 7 bases and the J gene end by 4 bases; junction bases not matched to a gene: 6. The CDR3 nucleotides read TGTGCCAGCAAAGACAGGGTCGGCACTGAAGCTTTCTTT. Translation gives CASKDRVGTEAFF.

The V gene is TRBV9, the J gene TRBJ2-1, with TRBD2 as a possible D gene (6 bases). Germline loops: CDR1 SGDLS, CDR2 YYNGEE. This CDR3 has 17 amino acids. Trimming removed 0 bases at V and 0 bases at J, with 13 bases between. In nucleotides, the CDR3 is TGTGCCAGCAGCGTAGATAGTGCGGGGCTCTCCTACAATGAGCAGTTCTTC. Translated, it gives CASSVDSAGLSYNEQFF.

CDR3 nucleotides: TGTGCCTGTACAGGGGGCACCACTGAAGCTTTCTTT. It is translated as CACTGGTTEAFF. The chain couples TRBV30 to TRBJ1-1, with 9 bases aligning to TRBD1. Germline V gene lookup returns CDR1 GTSNPN and CDR2 SVGIG (reference sequence). CDR3 length: 12 residues. V shed 6 bases, J shed 4 bases, and the junction held 3 bases outside the gene matches.

The chain joins TRBV19 to TRBJ1-3, with D perhaps matching TRBD1 (5 bases). Germline assignment: CDR1 LNHDA and CDR2 SQIVND (reference sequence). Trimming took 4 bases from V and 2 from J, leaving 12 bases between them. There are 15 residues in the CDR3. CDR3 region: CASSRQGGPGNTIYF. The CDR3, as DNA: TGTGCCAGTAGTAGGCAGGGTGGTCCTGGAAACACCATATATTTT.

The rearrangement joins TRBV5-6 to TRBJ2-3, with TRBD2 identical over 11 bases. With 4 bases clipped from V and 6 bases from J, the junction kept 16 bases outside the gene matches. CDR3 size: 18 residues. Germline V gene lookup returns CDR1 SGHDT and CDR2 YYEEEE. The CDR3 DNA sequence: TGTGCCAGCAGCGCCGACCAGACTAGCGGGACCTCCCACGATACGCAGTATTTT. Translating it yields CASSADQTSGTSHDTQYF.

The V call is TRBV5-1, the J call TRBJ2-2; D may be TRBD2 (5 bases). Trimming cost V 7 bases and J 0 bases, with 10 bases left between them. The V gene's germline CDR1 is SGHRS and CDR2 YFSETQ. The CDR3 loop spans 14 amino acids. The CDR3 DNA sequence: TGCGCCAGCCTAGGGAGCGCGAACACCGGGGAGCTGTTTTTT. This encodes CASLGSANTGELFF.

The V call is TRBV11-2, the J call TRBJ2-7; D possibly corresponds to TRBD1 (5 bases). Germline V CDR1 and CDR2: SGHAT, FQNNGV. Trimming took off 2 bases at V and 4 bases at J, with 12 bases between the two ends. CDR3 length: 14 residues. The CDR3 DNA reads as TGTGCCAGCAGCTTAACAGGCCACGGTTACGAGCAGTACTTC. It specifies CASSLTGHGYEQYF.

The chain uses TRBV5-4 and TRBJ2-7; 8 nucleotides line up with TRBD2. The CDR3 extends over 16 amino acids. Germline V gives CDR1 SGHNT, CDR2 YYREEE (reference sequence). The V gene end was trimmed by 3 bases and the J gene end by 6 bases; junction bases not matched to a gene: 14. The CDR3 reads CASSSEVGGRLVEQYF. The CDR3 region has the DNA TGTGCCAGCAGCTCCGAGGTCGGCGGGAGGCTGGTCGAGCAGTACTTC.

The CDR3 loop reads CASSLGNTEAFF. CDR3 coding DNA: TGTGCCAGTAGTCTCGGGAACACTGAAGCTTTCTTT. The chain links TRBV19 to TRBJ1-1; D not resolved. The CDR3 has 12 residues. Trimming pared 5 bases from V and 1 base from J, leaving 5 bases between. CDR1 is LNHDA, CDR2 SQIVND, per germline (reference sequence).

The CDR3 is CASSTVTGVQDTQYF. The CDR3 DNA reads as TGTGCCAGCAGTACCGTGACAGGGGTCCAAGATACGCAGTATTTT. V and J are TRBV27 and TRBJ2-3, with 8 bases matching TRBD1. J lost 5 bases, V lost 5 bases, and 9 bases had no gene match. The germline CDR1 and CDR2 sequences are MNHEY and SMNVEV (reference sequence). This CDR3 comprises 15 residues.

The chain couples TRBV6-6 to TRBJ2-7, with D perhaps TRBD1 (5 bases). Trimming removed 0 bases from V and 1 base from J, with 7 bases in between. The CDR3 consists of 14 residues. Germline V gives CDR1 MNHNY, CDR2 SVGAGI (reference sequence). CDR3 sequence: CASSYSTESYEQYF. The CDR3 DNA sequence: TGTGCCAGCAGTTACTCGACAGAGTCCTACGAGCAGTACTTC.

The rearrangement joins TRBV6-5 to TRBJ2-7; TRBD2 agrees at 7 bases. Unmatched junction bases numbered 3, after V lost 0 bases and J lost 1 base. This CDR3 comprises 15 residues. Germline CDR1 and CDR2: MNHEY and SVGAGI. CDR3 region: CASSYSAGASYEQYF. DNA for the CDR3: TGTGCCAGCAGTTACTCGGCGGGAGCGTCCTACGAGCAGTACTTC.

The chain uses TRBV6-1 and TRBJ2-4; the D gene is possibly TRBD1 (5 bases). V lost 6 bases to trimming and J lost 2 bases, with 14 bases between them. Germline V gives CDR1 MNHNS, CDR2 SASEGT. The CDR3 has 15 amino acids. The CDR3 region is CASRGSQGSKNIQYF. In DNA form, the CDR3 reads TGTGCCAGCAGGGGATCGCAGGGTTCCAAAAACATTCAGTACTTC.